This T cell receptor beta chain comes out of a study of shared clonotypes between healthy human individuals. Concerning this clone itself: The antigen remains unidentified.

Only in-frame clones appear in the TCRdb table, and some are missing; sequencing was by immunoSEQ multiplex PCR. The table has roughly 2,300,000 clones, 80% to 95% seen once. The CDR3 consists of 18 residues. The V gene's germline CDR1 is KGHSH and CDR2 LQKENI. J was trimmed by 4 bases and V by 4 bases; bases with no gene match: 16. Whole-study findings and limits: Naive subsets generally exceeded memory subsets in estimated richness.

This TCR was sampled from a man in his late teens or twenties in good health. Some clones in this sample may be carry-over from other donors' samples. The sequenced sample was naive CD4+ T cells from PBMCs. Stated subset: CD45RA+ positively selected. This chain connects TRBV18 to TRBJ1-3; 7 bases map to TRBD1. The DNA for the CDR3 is TGTGCCAGCTCACTGACCGAACGGACAGGTATATCGGGAAACACCATATATTTT. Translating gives CASSLTERTGISGNTIYF.